Listed below are T cell receptor beta chains from one sample, sequenced in a study of cytomegalovirus exposure and HLA in healthy donors. This table comes from immunoSEQ multiplex PCR, and its TCRdb copy is limited to in-frame clones, with some not included. The table has 85,000 to 100,000 clones, over 70% seen once. The sample comprised PBMCs. The receptors derive from a girl aged 2-10 years in good health and CMV-seropositive. CDR3s include the opening cysteine and the closing phenylalanine or tryptophan. Each record gives: CDR3 length, J gene, V gene, clone size, D gene, CDR3 protein, CDR3 DNA. The D gene is left open where the match is weak. The listing skips clone size in some rows; elsewhere it reads once, few, many or a size class.

11	TRBJ1-1	TRBV2	NA	NA	CASSGEVEAFF	TGTGCCAGCAGTGGGGAGGTAGAAGCTTTCTTT
15	TRBJ2-7	TRBV5-1	NA	TRBD1	CASSLARDRGYEQYF	TGCGCCAGCAGCTTGGCCCGGGACAGGGGCTACGAGCAGTACTTC
14	TRBJ2-7	TRBV5-1	NA	TRBD2	CASSWGGVSYEQYF	TGCGCCAGCAGCTGGGGGGGGGTATCCTACGAGCAGTACTTC
14	TRBJ2-7	TRBV6-1	NA	NA	CASSLSSATYEQYF	TGTGCCAGCAGTTTGAGTAGCGCAACCTACGAGCAGTACTTC
13	TRBJ1-1	TRBV7-8	once	NA	CASSQYPMSEAFF	TGTGCCAGCAGCCAATACCCTATGTCTGAAGCTTTCTTT
17	TRBJ2-1	TRBV19	NA	NA	CASSREGAGTSLNEQFF	TGTGCCAGTAGCCGTGAGGGGGCCGGGACTAGTCTCAATGAGCAGTTCTTC
15	TRBJ2-2	TRBV5-6	NA	NA	CASSLLDRGAGELFF	TGTGCCAGCAGCTTACTGGACAGAGGGGCCGGGGAGCTGTTTTTT
14	TRBJ1-1	TRBV6-1	NA	TRBD1	CASGTEEPNTEAFF	TGTGCCAGCGGGACAGAGGAGCCGAACACTGAAGCTTTCTTT
13	TRBJ2-7	TRBV29-1	NA	NA	CSGITGWSREQYF	TGCAGCGGCATTACCGGGTGGTCGAGAGAGCAGTACTTC
14	TRBJ1-1	TRBV7-9	few	NA	CASTHIDRNTEAFF	TGTGCCAGCACCCACATCGACAGGAACACTGAAGCTTTCTTT
16	TRBJ2-7	TRBV7-9	NA	NA	CSSSLVGRQNSYEQYF	TGTTCCAGCAGCTTAGTTGGGAGACAAAACTCCTACGAGCAGTACTTC
13	TRBJ1-1	TRBV7-9	few	NA	CASSPTLSTEAFF	TGTGCCAGCAGCCCCACTTTGAGTACTGAAGCTTTCTTT
15	TRBJ1-1	TRBV6-5	NA	NA	CASSKGRGTSLGAFF	TGTGCCAGCAGCAAAGGTCGGGGGACGAGTTTGGGAGCTTTCTTT
16	TRBJ2-5	TRBV5-1	few	TRBD1	CASSSETGGRGETQYF	TGCGCCAGCAGCTCGGAAACAGGGGGCAGGGGTGAGACCCAGTACTTC
15	TRBJ2-1	TRBV30	NA	TRBD2	CAWSVGLAGGGEQFF	TGTGCCTGGAGTGTAGGACTAGCGGGAGGGGGTGAGCAGTTCTTC
12	TRBJ1-2	TRBV30	few	NA	CAWSVGGYGYTF	TGTGCCTGGAGTGTCGGGGGGTATGGCTACACCTTC
13	TRBJ2-1	TRBV30	NA	TRBD2	CAWKERGYNEQFF	TGTGCCTGGAAGGAGCGGGGCTACAATGAGCAGTTCTTC
17	TRBJ1-2	TRBV9	NA	TRBD1	CASSGSPTGGRPKGYTF	TGTGCCAGCAGCGGTTCGCCTACAGGGGGGCGGCCGAAAGGCTACACCTTC
14	TRBJ2-1	TRBV13	NA	TRBD2	CASSGGTRYNEQFF	TGTGCCAGCAGCGGCGGGACTAGATACAATGAGCAGTTCTTC
15	TRBJ1-5	TRBV28	NA	TRBD1	CASSTRQGHNQPQHF	TGTGCCAGCAGTACCCGACAGGGCCACAATCAGCCCCAGCATTTT
16	TRBJ1-2	TRBV5-1	NA	NA	CASSPGLGPGDYGYTF	TGCGCCAGCAGCCCAGGACTGGGCCCTGGAGACTATGGCTACACCTTC
15	TRBJ2-1	TRBV5-1	NA	TRBD2	CASGGLAGVGNEQFF	TGCGCCAGCGGGGGACTAGCGGGAGTCGGCAATGAGCAGTTCTTC
15	TRBJ1-5	TRBV19	NA	TRBD1	CASSLTDRDSQPQHF	TGTGCCAGTAGTTTAACGGACAGGGACAGCCAGCCCCAGCATTTT
14	TRBJ2-1	TRBV6-1	NA	NA	CASSLQGSYNEQFF	TGTGCCAGCAGCTTACAGGGCTCCTACAATGAGCAGTTCTTC
16	TRBJ1-1	TRBV6-4	few	NA	CASSDSNWSVGTEAFF	TGTGCCAGCAGTGACTCAAATTGGAGCGTGGGCACTGAAGCTTTCTTT
14	TRBJ2-5	TRBV15	once	NA	CATSIIRYQETQYF	TGTGCCACCAGCATCATCAGGTACCAAGAGACCCAGTACTTC
15	TRBJ1-4	TRBV30	NA	NA	CALDFGGRTNEKLFF	TGTGCCCTCGATTTCGGGGGGCGGACTAATGAAAAACTGTTTTTT
14	TRBJ1-4	TRBV6-5	NA	TRBD1	CASSSGQGSEKLFF	TGTGCCAGCAGCAGTGGACAGGGGAGCGAAAAACTGTTTTTT
11	TRBJ1-5	TRBV27	NA	NA	CASSFSQPQHF	TGTGCCAGCAGTTTCAGTCAGCCCCAGCATTTT
13	TRBJ1-1	TRBV30	NA	NA	CAWSVRVNTEAFF	TGTGCCTGGAGTGTACGGGTGAACACTGAAGCTTTCTTT
14	TRBJ1-1	TRBV7-9	NA	NA	CASSLLGGGTEAFF	TGTGCCAGCAGCTTATTGGGGGGTGGGACTGAAGCTTTCTTT
13	TRBJ1-3	TRBV30	few	NA	CAWKTGTGNTIYF	TGTGCCTGGAAAACAGGAACTGGAAACACCATATATTTT
15	TRBJ2-2	TRBV7-2	NA	TRBD2	CASSGSGTNTGELFF	TGTGCCAGCAGCGGTAGCGGGACCAACACCGGGGAGCTGTTTTTT
14	TRBJ1-1	TRBV5-5	NA	NA	CASSFQGQNTEAFF	TGTGCCAGCAGCTTTCAGGGGCAGAACACTGAAGCTTTCTTT
16	TRBJ1-5	TRBV6-6	few	NA	CASSTLGGGREQPQHF	TGTGCCAGCAGTACCCTAGGGGGGGGGCGAGAACAGCCCCAGCATTTT
15	TRBJ1-1	TRBV9	NA	TRBD1	CASSVNGQGLSEAFF	TGTGCCAGCAGCGTAAATGGACAGGGGCTCTCTGAAGCTTTCTTT
17	TRBJ1-1	TRBV5-1	few	TRBD1	CASSSKLEMTGHTEAFF	TGCGCCAGCAGCTCGAAATTGGAGATGACAGGGCACACTGAAGCTTTCTTT
15	TRBJ2-1	TRBV7-9	few	TRBD1	CASSYPGQGMNEQFF	TGTGCCAGCAGCTACCCGGGACAGGGAATGAATGAGCAGTTCTTC
14	TRBJ1-1	TRBV9	NA	NA	CASSAFIGGTEAFF	TGTGCCAGCAGCGCGTTCATAGGGGGCACTGAAGCTTTCTTT
15	TRBJ2-2	TRBV19	NA	NA	CASSIGGRDTGELFF	TGTGCCAGTAGTATAGGCGGCAGAGACACCGGGGAGCTGTTTTTT
14	TRBJ2-1	TRBV6-5	NA	NA	CASSSPGRGNEQFF	TGTGCCAGCAGTTCCCCGGGCCGGGGCAATGAGCAGTTCTTC
13	TRBJ2-7	TRBV7-9	few	NA	CASSPSIEDEQYF	TGTGCCAGCAGCCCATCGATTGAGGACGAGCAGTACTTC
13	TRBJ1-4	TRBV10-3	NA	TRBD1	CAIPDRGLQGLFF	TGTGCCATCCCAGACAGGGGGCTTCAGGGACTGTTTTTT
14	TRBJ2-5	TRBV4-1	NA	NA	CASSQGGGRETQYF	TGCGCCAGCAGCCAAGGAGGTGGGAGAGAGACCCAGTACTTC
13	TRBJ2-1	TRBV5-1	NA	TRBD1	CASSWADRTEQFF	TGCGCCAGCAGCTGGGCGGACAGGACTGAGCAGTTCTTC
14	TRBJ1-1	TRBV6-5	few	NA	CASSLQGRNTEAFF	TGTGCCAGCAGTTTACAGGGTCGGAACACTGAAGCTTTCTTT
12	TRBJ2-7	TRBV25-1	NA	NA	CASRSGSLEQYF	TGTGCCAGCAGGAGCGGGTCCCTCGAGCAGTACTTC
14	TRBJ1-3	TRBV9	NA	NA	CASSVGGGTPTIYF	TGTGCCAGCAGCGTGGGGGGAGGAACGCCCACCATATATTTT
15	TRBJ2-1	TRBV10-3	once	NA	CAISVGQGPYNEQFF	TGTGCCATCAGTGTTGGCCAGGGTCCCTACAATGAGCAGTTCTTC
14	TRBJ1-5	TRBV18	NA	NA	CASSPPGGNQPQHF	TGTGCCAGCTCACCACCCGGAGGCAATCAGCCCCAGCATTTT
16	TRBJ2-1	TRBV18	NA	NA	CASSPYSEAKNNEQFF	TGTGCCAGCTCACCTTACAGTGAAGCAAAGAACAATGAGCAGTTCTTC